This T cell receptor (beta chain) was found in a study of T cell repertoires in cytomegalovirus infection. Overall study context: Through public TCR beta signatures, both CMV infection and matching HLA type were indicated.

CDR1 is SGHTA, CDR2 FQGNSA, per germline. The CDR3 runs to 12 residues. Worth noting for this clonotype: Its antigen is as yet unknown. Sequence at one end of the junction differs from germline and may be a read error.

TCRdb called the reads again in MiXCR, with one record for every CDR3 protein. The profile covers about 52,000 distinct CDR3 sequences, with 20% to 25% appearing a single time and 64% taken by the ten largest. This clonotype originated in a human donor in good health (CMV status not recorded). Some clones in this sample may be carry-over from other donors' samples. Sequencing was performed on CD8+ T cells from cultured PBMCs, taken from culture after CMV antigen stimulation. The chain recombines TRBV7-2 with TRBJ2-7; D is perhaps TRBD1 (6 bases). The CDR3 nucleotides read TGTGCCAGCAGCGCCGGGACATCCCTATCAAACTTC. This gives the protein CASSAGTSLSNF.